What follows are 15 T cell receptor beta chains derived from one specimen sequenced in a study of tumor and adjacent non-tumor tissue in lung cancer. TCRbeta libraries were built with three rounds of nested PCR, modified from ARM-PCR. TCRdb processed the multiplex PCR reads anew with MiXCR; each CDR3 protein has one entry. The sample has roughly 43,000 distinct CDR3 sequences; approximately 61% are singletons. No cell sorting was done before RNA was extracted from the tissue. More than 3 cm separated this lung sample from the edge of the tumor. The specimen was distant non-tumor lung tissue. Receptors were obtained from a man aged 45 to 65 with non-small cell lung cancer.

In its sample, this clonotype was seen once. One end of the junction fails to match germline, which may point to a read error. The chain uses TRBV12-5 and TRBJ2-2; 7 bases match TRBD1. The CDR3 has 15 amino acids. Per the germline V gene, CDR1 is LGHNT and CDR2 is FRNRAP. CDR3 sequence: CASGLGQTNSGELFF. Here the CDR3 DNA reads TGCGCTAGTGGTTTGGGACAGACAAACTCCGGGGAGCTGTTTTTT.

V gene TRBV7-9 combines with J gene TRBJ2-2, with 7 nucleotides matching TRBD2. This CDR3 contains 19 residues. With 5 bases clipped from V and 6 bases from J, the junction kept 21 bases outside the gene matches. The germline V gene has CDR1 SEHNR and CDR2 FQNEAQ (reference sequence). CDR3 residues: CASSHLTLGTGGFPGELFF. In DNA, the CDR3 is TGTGCCAGCAGCCATCTCACGCTGGGAACGGGGGGATTTCCCGGGGAGCTGTTTTTT. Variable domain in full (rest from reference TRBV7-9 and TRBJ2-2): DTGVSQNPRHKITKRGQNVTFRCDPISEHNRLYWYRQTLGQGPEFLTYFQNEAQLEKSRLLSDRFSAERPKGSFSTLEIQRTEQGDSAMYLCASSHLTLGTGGFPGELFFGEGSRLTVL.

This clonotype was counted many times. The CDR3 loop is CASIDRPTGDTEAFF. Written as DNA, the CDR3 is TGTGCCAGCATTGATAGGCCAACAGGGGACACTGAAGCTTTCTTT. The genes are TRBV6-5 and TRBJ1-1; 7 nucleotides line up with TRBD1. The V and J ends lost 7 bases and 3 bases, in that order; junction bases with no gene match: 11. CDR1 MNHEY and CDR2 SVGAGI come from the germline V gene. This CDR3 has 15 residues.

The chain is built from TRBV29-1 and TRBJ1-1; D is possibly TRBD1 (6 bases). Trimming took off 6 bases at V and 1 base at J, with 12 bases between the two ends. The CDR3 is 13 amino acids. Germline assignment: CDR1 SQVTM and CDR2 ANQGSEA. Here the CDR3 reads CSVRGGSNTEAFF. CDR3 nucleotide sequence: TGCAGCGTCCGAGGGGGATCGAACACTGAAGCTTTCTTT.

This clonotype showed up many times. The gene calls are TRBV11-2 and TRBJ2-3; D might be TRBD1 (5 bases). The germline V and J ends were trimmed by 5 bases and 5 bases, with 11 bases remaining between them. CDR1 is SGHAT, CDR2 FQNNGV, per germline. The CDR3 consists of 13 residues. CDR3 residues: CASSLDRGDTQYF. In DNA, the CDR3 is TGTGCCAGCAGCCTTGATAGGGGAGATACGCAGTATTTT.

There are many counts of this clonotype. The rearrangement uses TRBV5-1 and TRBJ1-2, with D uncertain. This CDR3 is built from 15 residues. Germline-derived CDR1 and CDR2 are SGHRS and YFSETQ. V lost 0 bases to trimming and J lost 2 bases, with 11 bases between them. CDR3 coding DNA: TGCGCCAGCAGCTTGGATGCGTCAGGCAACTATGGCTACACCTTC. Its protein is CASSLDASGNYGYTF. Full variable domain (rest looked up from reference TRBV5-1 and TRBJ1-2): KAGVTQTPRYLIKTRGQQVTLSCSPISGHRSVSWYQQTPGQGLQFLFEYFSETQRNKGNFPGRFSGRQFSNSRSEMNVSTLELGDSALYLCASSLDASGNYGYTFGSGTRLTVV.

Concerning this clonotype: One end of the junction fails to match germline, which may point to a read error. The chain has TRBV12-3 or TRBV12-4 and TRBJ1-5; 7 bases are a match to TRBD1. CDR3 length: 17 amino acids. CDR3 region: CASSLAPGTAENQLQHF. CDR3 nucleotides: TGTGCCAGCAGTTTAGCGCCCGGGACAGCGGAGAATCAGCTCCAGCATTTT.

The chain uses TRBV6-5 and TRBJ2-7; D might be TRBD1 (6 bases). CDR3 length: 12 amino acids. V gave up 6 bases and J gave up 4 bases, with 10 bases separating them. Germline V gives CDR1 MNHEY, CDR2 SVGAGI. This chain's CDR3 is CASRTRGYEQYF. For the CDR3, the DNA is TGTGCCAGCAGAACCAGGGGATACGAGCAGTACTTC.

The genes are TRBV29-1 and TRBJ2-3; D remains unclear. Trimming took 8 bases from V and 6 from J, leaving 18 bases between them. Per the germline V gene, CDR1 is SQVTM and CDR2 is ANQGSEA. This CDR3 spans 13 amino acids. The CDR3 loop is CSIAGPKRDTQYF. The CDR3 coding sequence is TGCAGCATTGCAGGCCCCAAGAGGGATACGCAGTATTTT.

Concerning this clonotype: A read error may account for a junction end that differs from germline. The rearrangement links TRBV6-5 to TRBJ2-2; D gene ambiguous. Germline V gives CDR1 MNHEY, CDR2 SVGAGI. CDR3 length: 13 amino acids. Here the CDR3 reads CVSNPTWGGELFF. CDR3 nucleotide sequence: TGTGTCAGCAACCCCACGTGGGGAGGGGAGCTGTTTTTT.

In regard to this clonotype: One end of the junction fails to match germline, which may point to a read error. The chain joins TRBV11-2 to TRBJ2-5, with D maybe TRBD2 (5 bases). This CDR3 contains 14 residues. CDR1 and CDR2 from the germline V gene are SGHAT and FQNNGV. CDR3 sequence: CANSLDGVGETQYF. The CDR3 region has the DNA TGTGCCAACAGCTTAGACGGGGTGGGAGAAACCCAGTACTTC.

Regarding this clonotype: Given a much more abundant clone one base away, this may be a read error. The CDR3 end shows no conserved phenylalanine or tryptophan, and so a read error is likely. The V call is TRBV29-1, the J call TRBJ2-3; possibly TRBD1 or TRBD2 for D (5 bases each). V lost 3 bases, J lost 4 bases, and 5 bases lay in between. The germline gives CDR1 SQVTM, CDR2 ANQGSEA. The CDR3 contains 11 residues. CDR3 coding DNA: TGCAGCGTTGAGGGGGCAGATACGCAGTATTCT. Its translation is CSVEGADTQYS.

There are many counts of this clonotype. For the CDR3, the DNA is TGTGCCAGTATGCAGGGAATGGGCGAGCAGTACTTC. Translating it yields CASMQGMGEQYF. This rearrangement joins TRBV19 to TRBJ2-7; weak D call: TRBD1 (5 bases). Germline V gene lookup returns CDR1 LNHDA and CDR2 SQIVND (reference sequence). The CDR3 has 12 amino acids. V lost 7 bases and J lost 6, with 13 bases in between.

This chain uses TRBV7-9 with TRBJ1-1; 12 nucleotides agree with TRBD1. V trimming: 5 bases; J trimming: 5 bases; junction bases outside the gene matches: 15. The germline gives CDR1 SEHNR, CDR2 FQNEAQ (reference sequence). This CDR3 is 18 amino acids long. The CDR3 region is CASSPPFRDRGLGTEAFF. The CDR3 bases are TGTGCCAGCAGCCCCCCTTTCCGGGACAGGGGGCTGGGAACTGAAGCTTTCTTT.

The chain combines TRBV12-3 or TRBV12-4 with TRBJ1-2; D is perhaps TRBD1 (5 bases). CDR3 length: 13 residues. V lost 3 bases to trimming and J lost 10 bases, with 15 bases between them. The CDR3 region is CASSFGRGRVYTF. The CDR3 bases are TGTGCCAGCAGTTTTGGTCGGGGGAGAGTCTACACCTTC.